This is a list of T cell receptor beta chains from one sample in a study of cytomegalovirus exposure and HLA in healthy donors. The protocol was immunoSEQ multiplex PCR, while the TCRdb copy is restricted to in-frame clones and leaves out a portion. The repertoire holds about 120,000 clones, with approximately 88% as singletons. Sequenced input: PBMCs. The receptors originated from a woman aged 18-29 years in good health and CMV-seropositive. The CDR3 runs from the conserved cysteine through the conserved F or W.

v_gene,j_gene,CDR3aa
TRBV5-6,TRBJ1-2,CASSRRDTIYYGYTF
TRBV19,TRBJ2-5,CASSMGGLAGETQYF
TRBV5-5,TRBJ2-7,CASSGTGGASYEQYF
TRBV5-1,TRBJ1-4,CASSGDSKGEKLFF
TRBV7-2,TRBJ2-7,CASSLGERGRGYEQYF
TRBV5-5,TRBJ2-7,CASSLPQGSINEQYF
TRBV5-4,TRBJ2-5,CASSGRQGARETQYF
TRBV28,TRBJ2-3,CASSSGHRFNKPTDTQYF
TRBV2,TRBJ2-1,CASSELLGDGEQFF
TRBV14,TRBJ2-5,CASSRGQGLTQYF
TRBV4-2,TRBJ2-1,CASSRGTSGGDEQFF
TRBV9,TRBJ2-1,CASSVTGGSGSSNEQFF
TRBV4-3,TRBJ2-2,CASSQDLRVRGELFF
TRBV11-2,TRBJ1-1,CASSLEIGQGNTEAFF
TRBV10-1,TRBJ1-6,CASQESYNSPLHF
TRBV20-1,TRBJ1-1,CGVLGTEAFF
TRBV18,TRBJ2-7,CASSQQGVPYEQYF
TRBV21-1,TRBJ2-7,CASSKELAYEQYF
TRBV7-9,TRBJ2-7,CASSSNSLDRDKLYEQYF
TRBV2,TRBJ2-1,CASSVQGGGEQFF
TRBV4-1,TRBJ2-7,CASSQQTGYEQYF
TRBV5-6,TRBJ1-5,CASSLRGIGQPQHF
TRBV7-2,TRBJ2-7,CASSPGLAGFHEQYF
TRBV7-6,TRBJ1-2,CASSLRVGQGGNYGYTF
TRBV9,TRBJ2-5,CASSVEGWGTSSQETQYF
TRBV6-5,TRBJ1-6,CASTRQGYSPLHF
TRBV5-8,TRBJ1-1,CASWRLMNTEAFF
TRBV11-2,TRBJ1-3,CASTRRQGTNSGNTIYF
TRBV28,TRBJ2-7,CASTSQPPGKSFYEQYF